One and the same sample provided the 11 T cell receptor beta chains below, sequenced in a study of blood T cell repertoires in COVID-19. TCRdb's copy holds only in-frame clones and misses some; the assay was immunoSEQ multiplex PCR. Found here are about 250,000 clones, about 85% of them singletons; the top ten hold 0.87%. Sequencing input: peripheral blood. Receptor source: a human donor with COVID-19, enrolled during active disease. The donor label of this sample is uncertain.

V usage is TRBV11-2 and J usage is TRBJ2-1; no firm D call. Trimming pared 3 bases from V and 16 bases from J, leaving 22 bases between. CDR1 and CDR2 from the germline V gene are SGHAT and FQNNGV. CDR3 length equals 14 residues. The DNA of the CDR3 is TGTGCCAGCAGCTTTTCAGGCGCAGCCCAAGGTACCTTCTTC. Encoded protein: CASSFSGAAQGTFF.

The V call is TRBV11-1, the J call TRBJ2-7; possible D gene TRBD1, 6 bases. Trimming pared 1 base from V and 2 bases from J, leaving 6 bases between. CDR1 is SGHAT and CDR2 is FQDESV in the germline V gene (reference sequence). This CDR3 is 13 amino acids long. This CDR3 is CASSLGTAYEQYF. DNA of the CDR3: TGTGCCAGCAGCTTAGGGACAGCCTACGAGCAGTACTTC.

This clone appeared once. The DNA for the CDR3 is TGTGCCAGCAGCTTCGGGACTAGCGGGAGTTATGAGCAGTTCTTC. Translating gives CASSFGTSGSYEQFF. The V call is TRBV11-2, the J call TRBJ2-1; the match to TRBD2 covers 14 bases. V lost 3 bases, J lost 8 bases, and 3 bases stayed unmatched. CDR3 size: 15 residues. Looked up from germline, CDR1 is SGHAT and CDR2 is FQNNGV.

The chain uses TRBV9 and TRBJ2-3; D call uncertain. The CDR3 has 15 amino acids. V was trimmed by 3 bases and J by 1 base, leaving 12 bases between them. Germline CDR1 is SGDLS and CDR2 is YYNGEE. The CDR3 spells CASSALTTGTDTQYF. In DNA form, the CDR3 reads TGTGCCAGCAGCGCGCTAACGACTGGCACAGATACGCAGTATTTT.

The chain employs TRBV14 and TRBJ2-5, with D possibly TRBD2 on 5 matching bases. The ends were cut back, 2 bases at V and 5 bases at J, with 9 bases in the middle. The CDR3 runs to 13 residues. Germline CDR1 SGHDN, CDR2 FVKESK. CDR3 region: CASSQLGVETQYF. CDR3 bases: TGTGCCAGCAGCCAACTCGGGGTGGAGACCCAGTACTTC. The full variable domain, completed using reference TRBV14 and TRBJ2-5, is EAGVTQFPSHSVIEKGQTVTLRCDPISGHDNLYWYRRVMGKEIKFLLHFVKESKQDESGMPNNRFLAERTGGTYSTLKVQPAELEDSGVYFCASSQLGVETQYFGPGTRLLVL.

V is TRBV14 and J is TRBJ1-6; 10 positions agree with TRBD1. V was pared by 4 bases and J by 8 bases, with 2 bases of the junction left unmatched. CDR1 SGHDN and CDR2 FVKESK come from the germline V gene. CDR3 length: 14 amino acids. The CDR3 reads CASSRDRGHSPLHF. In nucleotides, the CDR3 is TGTGCCAGCAGCCGCGACAGGGGGCATTCACCCCTCCACTTT.

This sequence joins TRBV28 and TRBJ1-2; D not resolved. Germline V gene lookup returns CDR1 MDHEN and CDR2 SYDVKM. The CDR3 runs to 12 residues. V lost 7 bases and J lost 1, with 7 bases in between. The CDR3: CASNRSNYGYTF. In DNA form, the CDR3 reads TGTGCCAGCAATAGGAGTAACTATGGCTACACCTTC.

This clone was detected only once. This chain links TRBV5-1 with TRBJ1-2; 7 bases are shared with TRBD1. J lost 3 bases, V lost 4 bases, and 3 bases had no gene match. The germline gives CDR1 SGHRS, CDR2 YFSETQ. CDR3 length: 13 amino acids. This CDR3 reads CASSRTGDYGYTF. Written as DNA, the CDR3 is TGCGCCAGCAGCCGAACAGGGGACTATGGCTACACCTTC.

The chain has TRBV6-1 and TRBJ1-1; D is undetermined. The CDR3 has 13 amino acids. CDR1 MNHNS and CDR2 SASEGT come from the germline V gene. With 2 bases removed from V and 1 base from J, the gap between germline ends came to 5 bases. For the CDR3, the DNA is TGTGCCAGCAGTGAAATGAGGAACACTGAAGCTTTCTTT. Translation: CASSEMRNTEAFF.

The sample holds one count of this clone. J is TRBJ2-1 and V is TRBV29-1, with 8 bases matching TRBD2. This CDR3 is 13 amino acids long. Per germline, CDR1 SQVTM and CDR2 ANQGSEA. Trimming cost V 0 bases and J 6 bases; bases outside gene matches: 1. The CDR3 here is CSVEDGLANEQFF. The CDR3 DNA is TGCAGCGTTGAAGACGGACTAGCCAATGAGCAGTTCTTC.

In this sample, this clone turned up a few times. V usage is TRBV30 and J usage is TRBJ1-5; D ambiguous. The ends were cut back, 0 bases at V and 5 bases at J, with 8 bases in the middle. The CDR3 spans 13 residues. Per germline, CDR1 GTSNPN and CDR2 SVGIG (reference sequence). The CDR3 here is CAWSVQRDQPQHF. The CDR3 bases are TGTGCCTGGAGTGTACAGAGGGATCAGCCCCAGCATTTT.